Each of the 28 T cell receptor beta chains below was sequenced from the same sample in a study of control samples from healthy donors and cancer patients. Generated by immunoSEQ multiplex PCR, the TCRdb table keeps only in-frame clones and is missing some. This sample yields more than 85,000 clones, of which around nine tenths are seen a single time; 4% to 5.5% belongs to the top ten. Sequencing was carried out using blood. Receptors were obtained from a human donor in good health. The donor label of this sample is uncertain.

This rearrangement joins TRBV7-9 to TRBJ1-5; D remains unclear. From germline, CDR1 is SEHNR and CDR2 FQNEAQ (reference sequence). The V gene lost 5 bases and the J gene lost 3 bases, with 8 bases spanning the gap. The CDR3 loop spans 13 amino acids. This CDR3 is CASSPGNNQPQHF. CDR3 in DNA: TGTGCCAGCAGCCCCGGGAACAATCAGCCCCAGCATTTT. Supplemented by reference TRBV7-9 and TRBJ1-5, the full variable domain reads DTGVSQNPRHKITKRGQNVTFRCDPISEHNRLYWYRQTLGQGPEFLTYFQNEAQLEKSRLLSDRFSAERPKGSFSTLEIQRTEQGDSAMYLCASSPGNNQPQHFGDGTRLSIL.

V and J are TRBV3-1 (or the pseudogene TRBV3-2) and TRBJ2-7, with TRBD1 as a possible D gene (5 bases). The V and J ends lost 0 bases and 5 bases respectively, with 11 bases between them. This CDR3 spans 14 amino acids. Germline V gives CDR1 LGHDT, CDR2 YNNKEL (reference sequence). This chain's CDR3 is CASSQDRERNEQYV. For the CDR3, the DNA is TGTGCCAGCAGCCAAGACAGGGAAAGGAACGAGCAGTACGTC.

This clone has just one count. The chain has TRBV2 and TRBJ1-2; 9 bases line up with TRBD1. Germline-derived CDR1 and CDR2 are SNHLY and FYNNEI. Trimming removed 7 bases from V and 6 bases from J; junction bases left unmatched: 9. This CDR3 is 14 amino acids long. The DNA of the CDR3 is TGTGCCAGCACCTTCGGGACAGGGATGGATGGCTACACCTTC. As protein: CASTFGTGMDGYTF. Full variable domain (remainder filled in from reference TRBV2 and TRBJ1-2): EPEVTQTPSHQVTQMGQEVILRCVPISNHLYFYWYRQILGQKVEFLVSFYNNEISEKSEIFDDQFSVERPDGSNFTLKIRSTKLEDSAMYFCASTFGTGMDGYTFGSGTRLTVV.

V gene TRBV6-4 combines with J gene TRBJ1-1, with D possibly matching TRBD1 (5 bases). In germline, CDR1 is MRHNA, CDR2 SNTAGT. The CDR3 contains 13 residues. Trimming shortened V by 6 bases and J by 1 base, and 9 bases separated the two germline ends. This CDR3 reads CASSRDGNTEAFF. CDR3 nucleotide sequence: TGTGCCAGCAGCCGGGACGGGAACACTGAAGCTTTCTTT.

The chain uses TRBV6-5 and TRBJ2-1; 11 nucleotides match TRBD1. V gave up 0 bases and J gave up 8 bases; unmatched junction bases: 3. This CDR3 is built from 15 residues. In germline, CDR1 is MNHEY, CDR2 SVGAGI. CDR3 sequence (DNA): TGTGCCAGCAGTTACTCGGGACAGGGGGAGGATGAGCAGTTCTTC. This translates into CASSYSGQGEDEQFF.

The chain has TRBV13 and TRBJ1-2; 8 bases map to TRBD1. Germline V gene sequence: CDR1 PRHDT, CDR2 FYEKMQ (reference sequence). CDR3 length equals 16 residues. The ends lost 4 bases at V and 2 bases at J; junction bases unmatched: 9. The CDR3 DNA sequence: TGTGCCAGCAGCTGGTCCAGGGGGCGATTCAACTATGGCTACACCTTC. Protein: CASSWSRGRFNYGYTF.

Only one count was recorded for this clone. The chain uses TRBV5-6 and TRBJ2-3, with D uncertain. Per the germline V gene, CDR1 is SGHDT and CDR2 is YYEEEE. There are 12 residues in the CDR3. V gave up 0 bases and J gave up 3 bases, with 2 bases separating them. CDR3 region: CASSLVTDTQYF. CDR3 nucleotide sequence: TGTGCCAGCAGCTTGGTTACAGATACGCAGTATTTT.

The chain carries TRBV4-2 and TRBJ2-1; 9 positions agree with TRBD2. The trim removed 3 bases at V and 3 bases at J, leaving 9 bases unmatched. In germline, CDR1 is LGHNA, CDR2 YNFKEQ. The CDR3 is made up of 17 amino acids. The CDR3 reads CASSQDSGGIHYNEQFF. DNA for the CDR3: TGTGCCAGCAGCCAGGATAGCGGGGGTATCCACTACAATGAGCAGTTCTTC.

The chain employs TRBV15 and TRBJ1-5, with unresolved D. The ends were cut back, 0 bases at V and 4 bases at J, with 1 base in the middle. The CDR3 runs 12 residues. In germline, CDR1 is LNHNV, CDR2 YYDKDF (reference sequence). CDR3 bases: TGTGCCACCAGCAGAGAAAATCAGCCCCAGCATTTT. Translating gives CATSRENQPQHF.

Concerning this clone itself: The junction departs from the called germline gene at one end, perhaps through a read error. The CDR3 DNA sequence: TGCGCCAGCAGCTTGGGAGACAGCAGAGATACGCAGTATTTT. It specifies CASSLGDSRDTQYF. The genes are TRBV5-1 and TRBJ2-3; D perhaps matches TRBD1 (5 bases). CDR1 is SGHRS, CDR2 YFSETQ, per germline. The CDR3 runs 14 residues. The entire variable domain, with the rest obtained from reference TRBV5-1 and TRBJ2-3, is as follows: KAGVTQTPRYLIKTRGQQVTLSCSPISGHRSVSWYQQTPGQGLQFLFEYFSETQRNKGNFPGRFSGRQFSNSRSEMNVSTLELGDSALYLCASSLGDSRDTQYFGPGTRLTVL.

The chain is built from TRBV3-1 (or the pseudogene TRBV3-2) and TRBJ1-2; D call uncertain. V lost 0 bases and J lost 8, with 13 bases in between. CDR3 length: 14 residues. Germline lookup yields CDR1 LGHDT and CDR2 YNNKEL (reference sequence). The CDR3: CASSQDKVEGGYTF. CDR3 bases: TGTGCCAGCAGCCAAGATAAGGTTGAGGGCGGCTACACCTTC.

This CDR3 reads CASGHYTAGANVLTF. CDR3 sequence (DNA): TGTGCCAGCGGACATTATACGGCTGGGGCCAACGTCCTGACTTTC. The V call is TRBV28, the J call TRBJ2-6; perhaps TRBD1 as D (5 bases). Looked up from germline, CDR1 is MDHEN and CDR2 is SYDVKM. V lost 8 bases and J 2 bases, leaving 13 bases between the germline ends. CDR3 length: 15 amino acids.

This CDR3 reads CASSPGQGIYGYTF. The CDR3 bases are TGCGCCAGCAGCCCCGGACAGGGAATCTATGGCTACACCTTC. This rearrangement joins TRBV5-1 to TRBJ1-2; 8 bases align to TRBD1. This CDR3 region has 14 residues. Per germline, CDR1 SGHRS and CDR2 YFSETQ. The V gene end was trimmed by 4 bases and the J gene end by 4 bases; junction bases not matched to a gene: 6. Complete variable domain (other parts from reference TRBV5-1 and TRBJ1-2): KAGVTQTPRYLIKTRGQQVTLSCSPISGHRSVSWYQQTPGQGLQFLFEYFSETQRNKGNFPGRFSGRQFSNSRSEMNVSTLELGDSALYLCASSPGQGIYGYTFGSGTRLTVV.

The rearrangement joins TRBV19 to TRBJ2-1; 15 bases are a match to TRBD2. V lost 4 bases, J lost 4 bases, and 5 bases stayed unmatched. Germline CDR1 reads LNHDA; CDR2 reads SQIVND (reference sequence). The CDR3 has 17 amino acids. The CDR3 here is CASSTGLAGGLYNEQFF. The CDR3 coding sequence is TGTGCCAGTAGTACCGGACTAGCGGGGGGGTTATACAATGAGCAGTTCTTC. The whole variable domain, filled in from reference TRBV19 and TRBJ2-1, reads DGGITQSPKYLFRKEGQNVTLSCEQNLNHDAMYWYRQDPGQGLRLIYYSQIVNDFQKGDIAEGYSVSREKKESFPLTVTSAQKNPTAFYLCASSTGLAGGLYNEQFFGPGTRLTVL.

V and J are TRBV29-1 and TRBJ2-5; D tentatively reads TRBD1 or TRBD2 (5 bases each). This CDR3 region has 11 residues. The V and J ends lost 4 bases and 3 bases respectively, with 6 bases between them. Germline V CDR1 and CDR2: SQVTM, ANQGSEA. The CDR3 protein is CSVVGEETQYF. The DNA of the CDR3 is TGCAGCGTTGTGGGGGAAGAGACCCAGTACTTC.

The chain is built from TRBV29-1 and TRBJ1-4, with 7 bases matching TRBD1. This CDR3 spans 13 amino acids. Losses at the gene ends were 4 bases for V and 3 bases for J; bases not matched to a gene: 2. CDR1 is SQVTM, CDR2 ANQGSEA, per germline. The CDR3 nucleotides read TGCAGCGTTGGAGGGGGCCCTAATGAAAAACTGTTTTTT. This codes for CSVGGGPNEKLFF.

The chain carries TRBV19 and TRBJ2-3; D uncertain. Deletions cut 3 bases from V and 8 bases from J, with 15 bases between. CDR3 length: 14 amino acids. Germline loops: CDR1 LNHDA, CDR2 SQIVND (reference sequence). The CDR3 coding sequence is TGTGCCAGTAGTATTGGGCAGGCAGAACGTACGCAGTATTTT. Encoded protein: CASSIGQAERTQYF.

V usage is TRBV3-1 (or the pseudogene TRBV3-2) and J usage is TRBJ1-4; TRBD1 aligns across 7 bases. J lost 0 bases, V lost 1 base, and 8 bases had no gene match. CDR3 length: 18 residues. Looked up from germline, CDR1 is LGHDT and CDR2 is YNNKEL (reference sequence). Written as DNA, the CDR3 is TGTGCCAGCAGCCAAGGTACAGGGGAGATAGCAACTAATGAAAAACTGTTTTTT. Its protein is CASSQGTGEIATNEKLFF.

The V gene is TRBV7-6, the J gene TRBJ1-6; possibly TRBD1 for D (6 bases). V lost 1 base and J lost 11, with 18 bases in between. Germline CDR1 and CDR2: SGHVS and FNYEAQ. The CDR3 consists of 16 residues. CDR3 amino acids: CASSLGPQSGGTPLHF. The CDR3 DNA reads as TGTGCCAGCAGCTTAGGCCCACAATCGGGGGGCACACCCCTCCACTTT.

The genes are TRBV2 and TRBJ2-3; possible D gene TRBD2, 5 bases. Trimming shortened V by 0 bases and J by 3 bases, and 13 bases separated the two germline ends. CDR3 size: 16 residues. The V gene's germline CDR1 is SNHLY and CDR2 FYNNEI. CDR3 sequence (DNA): TGTGCCAGCAGTGAAGCGGTGAGGGTTCGGACAGATACGCAGTATTTT. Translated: CASSEAVRVRTDTQYF.

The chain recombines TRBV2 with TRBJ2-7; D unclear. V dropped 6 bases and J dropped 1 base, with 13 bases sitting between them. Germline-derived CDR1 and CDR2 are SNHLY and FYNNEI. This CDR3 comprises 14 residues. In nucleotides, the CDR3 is TGTGCCAGCAGGCAGGCCCCGGCGTCCTACGAGCAGTACTTC. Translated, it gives CASRQAPASYEQYF.

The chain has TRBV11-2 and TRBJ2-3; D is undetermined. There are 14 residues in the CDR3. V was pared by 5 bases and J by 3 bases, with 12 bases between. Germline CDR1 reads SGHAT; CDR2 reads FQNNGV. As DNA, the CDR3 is TGTGCCAGCAGCCCCCGTGGGTATACAGATACGCAGTATTTT. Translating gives CASSPRGYTDTQYF.

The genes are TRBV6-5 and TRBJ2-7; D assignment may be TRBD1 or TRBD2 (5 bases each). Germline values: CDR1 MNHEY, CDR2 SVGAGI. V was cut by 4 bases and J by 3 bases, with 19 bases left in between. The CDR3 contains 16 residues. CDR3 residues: CASSSRGDRGFYEQYF. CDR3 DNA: TGTGCCAGCAGTTCGAGAGGGGATAGGGGTTTCTACGAGCAGTACTTC.

CDR3 coding DNA: TGCAGCGTCGCCCGCGGGGGGGCATATGAGCAGTTCTTC. As protein: CSVARGGAYEQFF. The chain joins TRBV29-1 to TRBJ2-1; the match to TRBD2 covers 9 bases. This CDR3 spans 13 amino acids. V shed 6 bases, J shed 8 bases, and the junction held 8 bases outside the gene matches. CDR1 SQVTM and CDR2 ANQGSEA come from the germline V gene.

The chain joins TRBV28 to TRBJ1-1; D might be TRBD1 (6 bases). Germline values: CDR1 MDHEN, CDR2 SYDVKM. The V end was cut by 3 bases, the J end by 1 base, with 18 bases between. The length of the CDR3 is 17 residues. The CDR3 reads CASSFLRSGDGNTEAFF. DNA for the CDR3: TGTGCCAGCAGTTTCTTGAGGTCAGGGGACGGGAACACTGAAGCTTTCTTT.

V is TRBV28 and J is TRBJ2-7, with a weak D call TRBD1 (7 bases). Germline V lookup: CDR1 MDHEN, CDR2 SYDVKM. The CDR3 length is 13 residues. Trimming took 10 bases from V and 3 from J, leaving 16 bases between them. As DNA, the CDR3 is TGTGCCACTAACAGACAGGGACTCTACGAGCAGTACTTC. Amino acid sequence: CATNRQGLYEQYF.

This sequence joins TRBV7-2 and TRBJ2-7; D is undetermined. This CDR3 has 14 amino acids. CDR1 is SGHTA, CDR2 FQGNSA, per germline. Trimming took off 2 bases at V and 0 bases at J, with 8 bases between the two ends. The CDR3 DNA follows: TGTGCCAGCAGCTTATTCCAGAGCTCCTACGAGCAGTACGTC. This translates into CASSLFQSSYEQYV.

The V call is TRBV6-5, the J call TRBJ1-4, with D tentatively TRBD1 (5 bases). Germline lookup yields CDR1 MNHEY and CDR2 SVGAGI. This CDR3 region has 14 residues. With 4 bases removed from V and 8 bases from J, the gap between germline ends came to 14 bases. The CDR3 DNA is TGTGCCAGCAGTTGGTCCAGGGTCGGAGAAAAACTGTTTTTT. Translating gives CASSWSRVGEKLFF.